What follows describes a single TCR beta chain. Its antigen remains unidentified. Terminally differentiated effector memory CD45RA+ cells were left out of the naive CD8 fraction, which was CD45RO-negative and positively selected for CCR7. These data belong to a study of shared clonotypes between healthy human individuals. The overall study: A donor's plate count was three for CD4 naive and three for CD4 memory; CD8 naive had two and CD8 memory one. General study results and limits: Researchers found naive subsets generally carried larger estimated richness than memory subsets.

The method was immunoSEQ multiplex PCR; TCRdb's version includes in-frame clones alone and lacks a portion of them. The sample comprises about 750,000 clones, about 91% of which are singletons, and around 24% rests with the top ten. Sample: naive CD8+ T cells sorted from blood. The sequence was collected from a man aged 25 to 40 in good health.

In DNA form, the CDR3 reads TGTGCCATCAGCCCGTCGCCGGGACAGCACCAAGAGACCCAGTACTTC. Its protein product is CAISPSPGQHQETQYF. The rearrangement uses TRBV10-3 and TRBJ2-5, with 7 bases identical to TRBD1. V shed 6 bases and J 0 bases; nucleotides not matched to a gene: 10. The CDR3 contains 16 residues. Per germline, CDR1 ENHRY and CDR2 SYGVKD.